A single sample is the source of the 13 T cell receptor beta chains below, sequenced in a study of human thymus T cells. Corrective heart surgery yielded resections, and these provided the thymus tissue. Profiling relied on immunoSEQ multiplex PCR, and the TCRdb table lists in-frame clones only, not all of them. Of tens of thousands of clones in the sample, around 96% were seen once. Material: thymus tissue. Receptor source: a boy less than two years old with a congenital heart defect but otherwise immunologically healthy.

The chain has TRBV19 and TRBJ1-5; D uncertain. Trimming stripped 3 bases from V and 3 bases from J, with 9 bases between. CDR1 is LNHDA and CDR2 is SQIVND in the germline V gene (reference sequence). This CDR3 is built from 14 residues. As DNA, the CDR3 is TGTGCCAGTAGTATCAAAATTTACAATCAGCCCCAGCATTTT. It encodes CASSIKIYNQPQHF.

The rearrangement joins TRBV27 to TRBJ1-6; D is uncertain. V was shortened by 8 bases and J by 5 bases, with 10 bases between the two germline ends. The length of the CDR3 is 13 residues. CDR1 is MNHEY, CDR2 SMNVEV, per germline (reference sequence). CDR3 in amino acids: CASGVNDNSPLHF. CDR3 coding DNA: TGTGCCAGCGGGGTGAACGATAATTCACCCCTCCACTTT.

The chain is built from TRBV6-4 and TRBJ2-1; D is perhaps TRBD1 or TRBD2 (8 bases each). CDR3 length: 15 residues. CDR1 is MRHNA, CDR2 SNTAGT, per germline. The CDR3 DNA reads as TGTGGCGGGAGGACAGGGAGTGGGTGGTACAATGAGCAGTTCTTC. This encodes CGGRTGSGWYNEQFF.

The chain is built from TRBV2 and TRBJ1-4; D unclear. This CDR3 spans 16 amino acids. V gave up 7 bases and J gave up 0 bases, with 15 bases separating them. Germline lookup yields CDR1 SNHLY and CDR2 FYNNEI. CDR3 sequence: CASKKGPTATNEKLFF. The CDR3, as DNA: TGTGCCAGCAAGAAAGGGCCCACTGCAACTAATGAAAAACTGTTTTTT.

This clone was counted once. The chain carries TRBV15 and TRBJ2-3; D call uncertain. Trimming stripped 5 bases from V and 2 bases from J, with 8 bases between. Germline V gene sequence: CDR1 LNHNV, CDR2 YYDKDF (reference sequence). There are 13 residues in the CDR3. CDR3 sequence: CATSFLSTDTQYF. The CDR3 DNA reads as TGTGCCACCAGCTTCTTATCCACAGATACGCAGTATTTT.

The chain couples TRBV29-1 to TRBJ1-2; D call uncertain. V lost 7 bases and J lost 3, with 18 bases in between. The CDR3 extends over 14 amino acids. The germline V gene has CDR1 SQVTM and CDR2 ANQGSEA. This CDR3 is CSASAGLEDYGYTF. The DNA of the CDR3 is TGCAGCGCCTCCGCCGGTTTGGAAGACTATGGCTACACCTTC.

The gene calls are TRBV10-3 and TRBJ2-1, with 16 bases that match TRBD2. The CDR3 extends over 18 amino acids. Per germline, CDR1 ENHRY and CDR2 SYGVKD. After removal of 0 bases from V and 8 bases from J, the junction contained 7 bases not matched to a gene. The CDR3 nucleotides are TGTGCCATCAGTGAGTCCATGGGACTAGCGGGAGGGCCACATGAGCAGTTCTTC. Translation: CAISESMGLAGGPHEQFF.

The rearrangement joins TRBV5-6 to TRBJ2-4; D may correspond to TRBD1 or TRBD2 (6 bases each). The V gene's germline CDR1 is SGHDT and CDR2 YYEEEE. V was clipped by 0 bases and J by 0 bases, with 7 bases between them. This CDR3 spans 15 amino acids. The CDR3 nucleotides read TGTGCCAGCAGCTTGGAGGGGGGAGCCAAAAACATTCAGTACTTC. This codes for CASSLEGGAKNIQYF.

The V call is TRBV7-9, the J call TRBJ2-7; 12 bases match TRBD1. Germline V gene data show CDR1 as SEHNR and CDR2 as FQNEAQ (reference sequence). The CDR3 covers 14 residues. J gave up 6 bases and V 5 bases, and 5 bases lay outside the gene matches. CDR3 protein: CASSLGDRGREQYF. The CDR3 DNA reads TGTGCCAGCAGCCTCGGGGACAGGGGGCGCGAGCAGTACTTC.

The rearrangement joins TRBV27 to TRBJ2-7, with TRBD1 matching 10 bases. The CDR3 has 15 residues. Looked up from germline, CDR1 is MNHEY and CDR2 is SMNVEV (reference sequence). With V trimmed by 6 bases and J by 2 bases, 7 bases remained unmatched. CDR3 nucleotide sequence: TGTGCCAGCAGGTTGACAGGGGGCCGCACCTACGAGCAGTACTTC. Its protein is CASRLTGGRTYEQYF.

As to this clone: The same CDR3 also results from other DNA sequences found in this sample. V usage is TRBV5-1 and J usage is TRBJ2-7, with D perhaps matching TRBD1 (5 bases). The germline V gene encodes CDR1 SGHRS and CDR2 YFSETQ. V was trimmed by 0 bases and J by 2 bases, leaving 9 bases between them. This CDR3 is 14 amino acids long. CDR3 coding DNA: TGCGCCAGCAGCTTGGGTGGGGCGGCCTACGAGCAGTACTTC. Encoded protein: CASSLGGAAYEQYF.

The chain recombines TRBV4-2 with TRBJ2-3, with D perhaps being TRBD1 or TRBD2 (6 bases each). This CDR3 comprises 16 residues. Trimming shortened V by 0 bases and J by 2 bases, and 12 bases separated the two germline ends. CDR1 LGHNA and CDR2 YNFKEQ come from the germline V gene. CDR3 coding DNA: TGTGCCAGCAGCCAAGAAGAGGGGGGAAACACAGATACGCAGTATTTT. Protein sequence: CASSQEEGGNTDTQYF.

This clone was detected once. The chain is built from TRBV5-6 and TRBJ2-5; 9 bases agree with TRBD1. The ends lost 4 bases at V and 4 bases at J; junction bases unmatched: 5. CDR1 is SGHDT and CDR2 is YYEEEE in the germline V gene. The CDR3 runs to 14 residues. The CDR3 spells CASSLGQGRETQYF. The DNA for the CDR3 is TGTGCCAGCAGCCTCGGACAGGGGCGAGAGACCCAGTACTTC.